This T cell receptor beta chain was captured in a study of cytomegalovirus exposure and HLA in healthy donors. The PCR made use of 60 Vbeta and 13 Jbeta primers. The protocol was immunoSEQ multiplex PCR, while the TCRdb copy is restricted to in-frame clones and leaves out a portion. In the table there are approximately 80,000 clones, about 81% of which are singletons. Germline V gives CDR1 SQVTM, CDR2 ANQGSEA. V shed 6 bases, J shed 2 bases, and the junction held 6 bases outside the gene matches. The CDR3 has 13 amino acids. The sequencing sample was made of PBMCs. This clonotype was sampled from a man in his sixties in good health and CMV-seronegative. The chain employs TRBV29-1 and TRBJ1-1; TRBD1 aligns across 7 bases. The CDR3 DNA reads as TGCAGCGTGAACAGGGGCGACAACACTGAAGCTTTCTTT. It translates to CSVNRGDNTEAFF. Looking up the rest from reference TRBV29-1 and TRBJ1-1 gives the full variable domain: SAVISQKPSRDICQRGTSLTIQCQVDSQVTMMFWYRQQPGQSLTLIATANQGSEATYESGFVIDKFPISRPNLTFSTLTVSNMSPEDSSIYLCSVNRGDNTEAFFGQGTRLTVV.